The 32 T cell receptor beta chains presented below share a single source sample, sequenced in a study of blood T cells in healthy people across ages (dated by TCRdb to 2013 to 2016). Library method: 5' RACE. The instrument was an Illumina HiSeq 2500. The second PCR ran for about 6 to 12 cycles and used a J-beta primer mix along with a sample-barcoded 5' primer. TCRdb's own reprocessing of the public reads used fastp at Q25 and MiXCR and kept productive beta chains. Rows are combined by CDR3 protein, so each entry shows the most common genes and DNA. This sample lists about 1,000,000 distinct CDR3 sequences; 45% were detected once. The ten top clones hold 18% of the sample. Input material: blood. The source is an older woman in good health.

This clonotype was detected only a few times. The chain combines TRBV10-3 with TRBJ2-7; TRBD1 might be the D (6 bases). This CDR3 spans 12 amino acids. Trimming removed 0 bases from V and 7 bases from J, with 7 bases in between. Germline V CDR1 and CDR2: ENHRY, SYGVKD. The CDR3 is CAISESGGEQYF. The CDR3 nucleotides read TGTGCCATCAGTGAGTCAGGGGGAGAGCAGTACTTC.

The chain is built from TRBV10-3 and TRBJ2-7; 9 bases fit TRBD2. V lost 5 bases, J lost 4 bases, and 9 bases stayed unmatched. Germline assignment: CDR1 ENHRY and CDR2 SYGVKD. CDR3 length: 15 residues. The CDR3 coding sequence is TGTGCCATCAGTCCAACCCTAGCGGGGCTTTACGAGCAGTACTTC. Encoded protein: CAISPTLAGLYEQYF.

This clonotype was seen a few times. The CDR3 loop reads CATSREGGPYNEQFF. In nucleotides, the CDR3 is TGTGCCACCAGCAGAGAAGGGGGGCCGTACAATGAGCAGTTCTTC. The chain carries TRBV15 and TRBJ2-1, with D possibly called TRBD1 or TRBD2 (6 bases each). This CDR3 region has 15 residues. The germline V and J ends were trimmed by 0 bases and 4 bases, with 10 bases remaining between them. Germline CDR1 reads LNHNV; CDR2 reads YYDKDF (reference sequence).

The CDR3 sequence is CASSLVKGTVYEQYF. CDR3 nucleotides: TGCGCCAGCAGCTTGGTTAAAGGGACAGTCTACGAGCAGTACTTC. The chain links TRBV5-1 to TRBJ2-7; the match to TRBD1 covers 7 bases. This CDR3 has 15 residues. In germline, CDR1 is SGHRS, CDR2 YFSETQ. J gave up 3 bases and V 0 bases, and 6 bases lay outside the gene matches.

This chain uses TRBV6-6 with TRBJ2-7; possible D gene TRBD2, 6 bases. V was clipped by 2 bases and J by 6 bases, with 17 bases between them. Germline loops: CDR1 MNHNY, CDR2 SVGAGI (reference sequence). The CDR3 has 15 residues. CDR3 sequence reads: CASSYRGVTISEQYF. The CDR3 DNA sequence: TGTGCCAGCAGTTACCGCGGGGTTACGATCTCCGAGCAGTACTTC.

This clonotype was seen more than once but under ten times. The CDR3 protein is CSARDYTPGDEQFF. CDR3 DNA sequence: TGCAGTGCTAGAGACTACACTCCAGGCGATGAGCAGTTCTTC. This sequence joins TRBV20-1 and TRBJ2-1; D unresolved. Trimming stripped 0 bases from V and 8 bases from J, with 14 bases between. The V gene's germline CDR1 is DFQATT and CDR2 SNEGSKA (reference sequence). This CDR3 is 14 amino acids long.

This clonotype has at least ten counts. The J gene is TRBJ1-6, the V gene TRBV3-1; 8 bases agree with TRBD1. The length of the CDR3 is 14 residues. Trimming at V came to 1 base and at J to 7 bases, leaving 0 bases not matched to a gene. Germline CDR1 and CDR2: LGHDT and YNNKEL (reference sequence). CDR3 in amino acids: CASSQGQGNSPLHF. The CDR3 bases are TGTGCCAGCAGCCAAGGACAGGGGAATTCACCCCTCCACTTT.

This clonotype was counted a single time. This chain joins TRBV28 and TRBJ2-6; 10 bases fit TRBD2. Germline CDR1 and CDR2: MDHEN and SYDVKM. Trimming cost V 5 bases and J 1 base; bases outside gene matches: 8. CDR3 size: 18 residues. The CDR3 sequence is CASSSGTSGDSGANVLTF. CDR3 sequence (DNA): TGTGCCAGCAGTAGCGGAACTAGCGGGGATTCTGGGGCCAACGTCCTGACTTTC.

This clonotype was counted a few times. The J gene is TRBJ1-5, the V gene TRBV3-1; the D is unclear. The V gene's germline CDR1 is LGHDT and CDR2 YNNKEL (reference sequence). The CDR3 length is 14 residues. The germline V and J ends were trimmed by 0 bases and 5 bases, with 8 bases remaining between them. The CDR3 spells CASSQDTRYQPQHF. CDR3 nucleotides: TGTGCCAGCAGCCAAGATACACGGTATCAGCCCCAGCATTTT.

This rearrangement joins TRBV27 to TRBJ2-4; TRBD2 agrees at 7 bases. The end of the DNA fits TRBJ2-7 better, so the J call may be wrong. This CDR3 is 14 amino acids long. The germline CDR1 and CDR2 sequences are MNHEY and SMNVEV (reference sequence). The CDR3 reads CASRSGNFSYEQYF. CDR3 coding DNA: TGTGCCAGCCGAAGCGGGAACTTCTCCTACGAGCAGTACTTC.

In this sample, this clonotype turned up once. The chain has TRBV28 and TRBJ1-4, with 12 positions matching TRBD1. The CDR3 covers 15 residues. Looked up from germline, CDR1 is MDHEN and CDR2 is SYDVKM. After removal of 5 bases from V and 8 bases from J, the junction contained 6 bases not matched to a gene. The CDR3 sequence: CASSGSGTGGEKLFF. CDR3 nucleotide sequence: TGTGCCAGCAGTGGATCCGGGACAGGGGGCGAAAAACTGTTTTTT.

This clonotype came up many times. An end of the junction does not agree with germline; a read error may underlie this. The J gene is TRBJ2-5, the V gene TRBV28; possible D gene TRBD1, 6 bases. The CDR3 sequence is 14 residues long. CDR1 and CDR2 (germline): MDHEN, SYDVKM. The DNA for the CDR3 is TGCGCCAGCAGCTCAGGACAGTTCCAAGAGACCCAGTACTTC. Translated, it gives CASSSGQFQETQYF. Together with reference TRBV28 and TRBJ2-5, the CDR3 gives the full variable domain: DVKVTQSSRYLVKRTGEKVFLECVQDMDHENMFWYRQDPGLGLRLIYFSYDVKMKEKGDIPEGYSVSREKKERFSLILESASTNQTSMYLCASSSGQFQETQYFGPGTRLLVL.

The chain uses TRBV20-1 and TRBJ2-3, with 12 bases aligning to TRBD2. With 1 base clipped from V and 3 bases from J, the junction kept 2 bases outside the gene matches. Germline CDR1 reads DFQATT; CDR2 reads SNEGSKA (reference sequence). The CDR3 totals 15 residues. This CDR3 reads CSARGTSGMTDTQYF. For the CDR3, the DNA is TGCAGTGCTAGAGGGACTAGCGGGATGACAGATACGCAGTATTTT.

This sequence joins TRBV15 and TRBJ2-3, with D tentatively TRBD1 or TRBD2 (5 bases each). V lost 0 bases to trimming and J lost 4 bases, with 8 bases between them. Germline V gives CDR1 LNHNV, CDR2 YYDKDF (reference sequence). This CDR3 comprises 14 residues. For the CDR3, the DNA is TGTGCCACCAGCAGAGATCCGGGGCCAGATACGCAGTATTTT. It is translated as CATSRDPGPDTQYF.

The chain has TRBV5-1 and TRBJ2-1; D call uncertain. CDR1 is SGHRS, CDR2 YFSETQ, per germline. The CDR3 contains 13 residues. V lost 4 bases to trimming and J lost 13 bases, with 18 bases between them. CDR3 coding DNA: TGCGCCAGCAGCCTCCCGTCGGATCGCGACCAGTTCTTC. This gives the protein CASSLPSDRDQFF.

This rearrangement joins TRBV12-3 or TRBV12-4 to TRBJ2-1, with 7 bases aligning to TRBD2. CDR3 length: 15 amino acids. V trimming: 2 bases; J trimming: 5 bases; junction bases outside the gene matches: 6. DNA of the CDR3: TGTGCCAGCAGTTTAAGGGCGGGAGCGGACAATGAGCAGTTCTTC. Translation: CASSLRAGADNEQFF.

The rearrangement links TRBV29-1 to TRBJ2-5, with D possibly TRBD2 on 6 matching bases. This CDR3 has 16 amino acids. CDR1 is SQVTM, CDR2 ANQGSEA, per germline. Deletions cut 3 bases from V and 1 base from J, with 18 bases between. In DNA, the CDR3 is TGCAGCGTTGAGGGTCGGTTGGGGGACTTCCAAGAGACCCAGTACTTC. Translated, it gives CSVEGRLGDFQETQYF.

This chain connects TRBV27 to TRBJ1-6, with 7 nucleotides matching TRBD1. Germline assignment: CDR1 MNHEY and CDR2 SMNVEV (reference sequence). V trimming: 3 bases; J trimming: 7 bases; junction bases outside the gene matches: 9. This CDR3 contains 16 residues. This chain's CDR3 is CASSFSGTVENSPLHF. CDR3 sequence (DNA): TGTGCCAGCAGTTTCAGTGGGACAGTTGAAAATTCACCCCTCCACTTT.

This clonotype was found a few times. The J gene is TRBJ2-7, the V gene TRBV27, with TRBD1 matching 8 bases. The CDR3 totals 15 residues. Unmatched junction bases numbered 6, after V lost 5 bases and J lost 0 bases. In germline, CDR1 is MNHEY, CDR2 SMNVEV (reference sequence). The CDR3 protein is CASSLRQGLSYEQYF. In DNA, the CDR3 is TGTGCCAGCAGTCTCCGACAGGGGCTCTCCTACGAGCAGTACTTC.

V gene TRBV27 combines with J gene TRBJ2-1, with 7 bases fitting TRBD2. CDR1 MNHEY and CDR2 SMNVEV come from the germline V gene (reference sequence). CDR3 size: 18 residues. Trimming cost V 6 bases and J 5 bases; bases outside gene matches: 19. The DNA for the CDR3 is TGTGCCAGCAGCATGGTCCCTAAACGGCTAGCGGACAACAATGAGCAGTTCTTC. Amino acids: CASSMVPKRLADNNEQFF.

The V gene is TRBV29-1, the J gene TRBJ2-7, with TRBD2 identical over 12 bases. The CDR3 has 16 amino acids. CDR1 SQVTM and CDR2 ANQGSEA come from the germline V gene. Unmatched junction bases numbered 11, after V lost 7 bases and J lost 1 base. Here the CDR3 DNA reads TGCAGCGCTATGACTAGCGGGAGAGGGGGGTCCTACGAGCAGTACTTC. This gives the protein CSAMTSGRGGSYEQYF.

The chain has TRBV12-3 or TRBV12-4 and TRBJ1-2; tentatively, D is TRBD1 (5 bases). The V end was cut by 3 bases, the J end by 0 bases, with 8 bases between. CDR3 size: 14 residues. CDR3 residues: CASSFDRANYGYTF. The CDR3 coding sequence is TGTGCCAGCAGTTTTGACAGAGCTAACTATGGCTACACCTTC.

This clonotype was recorded a few times. The rearrangement links TRBV27 to TRBJ2-7; perhaps TRBD1 as D (6 bases). V dropped 6 bases and J dropped 2 bases, with 20 bases sitting between them. CDR3 length: 16 amino acids. CDR1 and CDR2 (germline): MNHEY, SMNVEV (reference sequence). Here the CDR3 reads CASRDTGNLKTYEQYF. The CDR3 nucleotides are TGTGCCAGCAGGGATACAGGGAATCTAAAAACCTACGAGCAGTACTTC.

This clonotype has only one observation. J is TRBJ2-7 and V is TRBV11-2, with D maybe TRBD1 (6 bases). Germline V CDR1 and CDR2: SGHAT, FQNNGV. Between the trimmed V and J ends, which lost 7 bases and 3 bases, there was a span of 13 bases. The CDR3 has 13 amino acids. CDR3: CASNSSGVYEQYF. The CDR3 DNA is TGTGCCAGCAACTCTTCAGGGGTCTACGAGCAGTACTTC.

The rearrangement uses TRBV5-1 and TRBJ1-2, with TRBD1 identical over 9 bases. Germline lookup yields CDR1 SGHRS and CDR2 YFSETQ. Trimming at V came to 4 bases and at J to 5 bases, leaving 9 bases not matched to a gene. The CDR3 loop spans 15 amino acids. The chain's CDR3 is CASSPQGARNYGYTF. CDR3 DNA: TGCGCCAGCAGCCCACAGGGGGCGAGAAATTATGGCTACACCTTC.

The genes are TRBV20-1 and TRBJ2-7; TRBD2 aligns across 12 bases. CDR1 is DFQATT, CDR2 SNEGSKA, per germline (reference sequence). The CDR3 is made up of 16 amino acids. Losses at the gene ends were 3 bases for V and 4 bases for J; bases not matched to a gene: 10. The CDR3 DNA reads as TGCAGTGCTAGCACAAGGACTAGCGGGAACAAATACGAGCAGTACTTC. Translating it yields CSASTRTSGNKYEQYF.

Remarks on this clonotype: At one of its ends the junction is not consistent with the germline gene, which may arise from a read error. V usage is TRBV27 and J usage is TRBJ2-4; 13 nucleotides agree with TRBD2. The J call could be wrong; TRBJ2-7 is a better fit for the DNA end. The germline gives CDR1 MNHEY, CDR2 SMNVEV (reference sequence). The CDR3 length is 16 residues. In DNA, the CDR3 is TGTACCAGCAGTTTACAGGGGACTAGCGGGAACTACGAGCAGTACTTC. This codes for CTSSLQGTSGNYEQYF.

The chain couples TRBV20-1 to TRBJ2-2; 8 nucleotides line up with TRBD1. This CDR3 region has 16 residues. Germline V lookup: CDR1 DFQATT, CDR2 SNEGSKA (reference sequence). V was clipped by 5 bases and J by 1 base; unmatched bases: 9. DNA for the CDR3: TGCAGTGCTCCCGATATCGGACAGGGGAACACCGGGGAGCTGTTTTTT. Its translation: CSAPDIGQGNTGELFF.

This clonotype showed up just a few times. V gene TRBV20-1 combines with J gene TRBJ2-7, with TRBD2 identical over 8 bases. Germline V gene lookup returns CDR1 DFQATT and CDR2 SNEGSKA (reference sequence). The ends lost 3 bases at V and 9 bases at J; junction bases unmatched: 10. CDR3 length: 13 residues. The CDR3 sequence is CSASEREIEPQYF. As DNA, the CDR3 is TGCAGTGCTAGCGAGCGGGAGATAGAACCGCAGTACTTC.

V and J are TRBV9 and TRBJ2-4; 11 nucleotides align to TRBD1. The V gene end was trimmed by 0 bases and the J gene end by 13 bases; junction bases not matched to a gene: 12. CDR1 and CDR2 from the germline V gene are SGDLS and YYNGEE. The CDR3 extends over 16 amino acids. The CDR3: CASSVDIGQGAEEQYF. CDR3 nucleotide sequence: TGTGCCAGCAGCGTAGATATTGGACAGGGGGCAGAGGAGCAGTACTTC.

J is TRBJ2-2 and V is TRBV11-1, with 16 bases lining up with TRBD2. V dropped 3 bases and J dropped 0; count of bases not matched to a gene: 1. The CDR3 is made up of 18 amino acids. CDR1 is SGHAT and CDR2 is FQDESV in the germline V gene (reference sequence). CDR3 in amino acids: CASSLGTSGRANTGELFF. Here the CDR3 DNA reads TGTGCCAGCAGCTTGGGGACTAGCGGGAGGGCGAACACCGGGGAGCTGTTTTTT.

This clonotype was counted only a few times. V and J are TRBV7-8 and TRBJ2-7, with 8 bases identical to TRBD2. The CDR3 has 15 amino acids. The germline gives CDR1 SGHVS, CDR2 FQNEAQ. V lost 0 bases to trimming and J lost 5 bases; unmatched junction nucleotides: 6. The CDR3 sequence: CASSLAGTSIHEQYF. The DNA for the CDR3 is TGTGCCAGCAGCTTAGCCGGGACTAGTATCCACGAGCAGTACTTC.